A single sample is the source of the 11 T cell receptor beta chains below, sequenced in a study of STAT5B mutations in CD4+ large granular lymphocyte leukemia. The method was immunoSEQ multiplex PCR; TCRdb's version includes in-frame clones alone and lacks a portion of them. The sample contains fewer than 35,000 clones, 71% of which appear only once. Sequencing was performed on CD4+ T cells from blood buffy coats. The receptors were gathered from a human donor in good health.

The chain links TRBV30 to TRBJ1-5, with 10 bases that match TRBD1. In germline, CDR1 is GTSNPN, CDR2 SVGIG (reference sequence). V was clipped by 5 bases and J by 4 bases; unmatched bases: 11. The CDR3 is made up of 16 amino acids. This CDR3 is CAWANSGTGANQPQHF. The DNA for the CDR3 is TGTGCCTGGGCAAATTCCGGGACAGGGGCTAATCAGCCCCAGCATTTT.

This sequence joins TRBV9 and TRBJ2-5; D gene ambiguous. This CDR3 has 14 residues. V lost 4 bases and J 0 bases, leaving 10 bases between the germline ends. Germline CDR1 is SGDLS and CDR2 is YYNGEE. DNA of the CDR3: TGTGCCAGCAGCCCAGACTTGTACCAAGAGACCCAGTACTTC. Its translation is CASSPDLYQETQYF.

This clone was seen more than once but under ten times. V gene TRBV2 combines with J gene TRBJ1-6, with TRBD1 as a possible D gene (5 bases). Trimming removed 6 bases from V and 9 bases from J, with 21 bases in between. Germline V CDR1 and CDR2: SNHLY, FYNNEI. This CDR3 has 16 amino acids. DNA of the CDR3: TGTGCCAGCAGCGAGGGGATTGCGAATTTGGGTTCACCCCTCCACTTT. Amino acid sequence: CASSEGIANLGSPLHF.

This clone was seen a handful of times. This chain joins TRBV4-2 and TRBJ1-3; tentative D call: TRBD1 (5 bases). Trimming shortened V by 1 base and J by 0 bases, and 10 bases separated the two germline ends. In germline, CDR1 is LGHNA, CDR2 YNFKEQ. This CDR3 is 16 amino acids long. CDR3 in DNA: TGTGCCAGCAGCCAAGTGGTGGGGCTCTCTGGAAACACCATATATTTT. The encoded protein is CASSQVVGLSGNTIYF.

The genes are TRBV19 and TRBJ1-1; D uncertain. Per the germline V gene, CDR1 is LNHDA and CDR2 is SQIVND (reference sequence). Trimming shortened V by 1 base and J by 1 base, and 4 bases separated the two germline ends. The CDR3 loop spans 13 amino acids. The CDR3 sequence is CASSIAPNTEAFF. DNA for the CDR3: TGTGCCAGTAGTATAGCCCCGAACACTGAAGCTTTCTTT.

The CDR3 DNA follows: TGTGCCAGCCGGCGGGGGGTTTCCTACGAGCAGTACTTC. Amino acid sequence: CASRRGVSYEQYF. V is TRBV28 and J is TRBJ2-7; the match to TRBD2 covers 8 bases. Unmatched junction bases numbered 4, after V lost 8 bases and J lost 1 base. CDR3 length equals 13 residues. The germline gives CDR1 MDHEN, CDR2 SYDVKM.

This clone was counted a few times. This chain connects TRBV5-4 to TRBJ2-7, with 8 bases identical to TRBD2. CDR1 is SGHNT and CDR2 is YYREEE in the germline V gene (reference sequence). CDR3 size: 13 residues. Trimming cost V 9 bases and J 1 base; bases outside gene matches: 6. The CDR3 reads CATGLAASYEQYF. CDR3 in DNA: TGTGCCACCGGACTAGCCGCATCCTACGAGCAGTACTTC.

The chain uses TRBV2 and TRBJ1-6; 7 bases match TRBD1. V trimming: 3 bases; J trimming: 3 bases; junction bases outside the gene matches: 2. The CDR3 covers 15 residues. CDR1 and CDR2 from the germline V gene are SNHLY and FYNNEI. This CDR3 reads CASSDRGDYNSPLHF. CDR3 sequence (DNA): TGTGCCAGCAGTGACAGGGGGGACTATAATTCACCCCTCCACTTT. Looking up the rest from reference TRBV2 and TRBJ1-6 gives the full variable domain: EPEVTQTPSHQVTQMGQEVILRCVPISNHLYFYWYRQILGQKVEFLVSFYNNEISEKSEIFDDQFSVERPDGSNFTLKIRSTKLEDSAMYFCASSDRGDYNSPLHFGNGTRLTVT.

This chain links TRBV5-4 with TRBJ2-7; 12 bases map to TRBD1. V trimming: 4 bases; J trimming: 9 bases; junction bases outside the gene matches: 8. The CDR3 has 14 amino acids. Per germline, CDR1 SGHNT and CDR2 YYREEE (reference sequence). The CDR3 is CASSARDRGLGQYF. CDR3 sequence (DNA): TGTGCCAGCAGCGCCCGGGACAGGGGGCTTGGGCAGTACTTC.

This clone was found a few times. The rearrangement joins TRBV7-9 to TRBJ2-1, with D unclear. The CDR3 is made up of 13 amino acids. Trimming removed 5 bases at V and 6 bases at J, with 11 bases between. Per germline, CDR1 SEHNR and CDR2 FQNEAQ (reference sequence). CDR3 coding DNA: TGTGCCAGCAGCCTGGCCCGACTCAATGAGCAGTTCTTC. This sequence encodes CASSLARLNEQFF.

The J gene is TRBJ2-3, the V gene TRBV7-2; D is undetermined. The germline V and J ends were trimmed by 0 bases and 2 bases, with 9 bases remaining between them. The germline V gene has CDR1 SGHTA and CDR2 FQGNSA. The CDR3 loop spans 15 amino acids. The CDR3 region is CASSLAERTTDTQYF. The CDR3 bases are TGTGCCAGCAGCTTAGCGGAGAGAACCACAGATACGCAGTATTTT. Full variable domain (outside the CDR3, taken from reference TRBV7-2 and TRBJ2-3): GAGVSQSPSNKVTEKGKDVELRCDPISGHTALYWYRQSLGQGLEFLIYFQGNSAPDKSGLPSDRFSAERTGGSVSTLTIQRTQQEDSAVYLCASSLAERTTDTQYFGPGTRLTVL.